A selection of T cell receptor beta chains follows, all from one sample in a study of T-cell reconstitution after alpha-beta-depleted transplantation in children. One entry per CDR3 protein, called by TCRdb with MiXCR from the PCR reads. The sample shows a few hundred thousand distinct CDR3 sequences, 20% to 30% of them seen only once. The material sequenced was PBMCs, taken before TCRalphabeta/CD19-depleted stem cell transplant. The receptors were sampled from a boy under three years old with Wiskott-Aldrich syndrome, due to receive a stem cell transplant. Both conserved end residues are part of each CDR3. The order of the fields is V gene, clone size, D gene, J gene, CDR3 protein, CDR3 DNA. D genes are given only for firm matches. A clone size is listed for some rows: how often the clone was seen (once, few, many), or a class if it is expanded.

V gene: TRBV6-1
clone size: few
D gene: -
J gene: TRBJ2-5
CDR3 protein: CASSRHPWEETQYF
CDR3 DNA: TGTGCCAGCAGTCGACACCCATGGGAAGAGACCCAGTACTTC

V gene: TRBV20-1
clone size: -
D gene: -
J gene: TRBJ1-2
CDR3 protein: CSAGSSGYTF
CDR3 DNA: TGCAGTGCTGGGAGTTCGGGCTACACCTTC

V gene: TRBV24-1
clone size: -
D gene: TRBD2
J gene: TRBJ2-1
CDR3 protein: CATSDPTSGRLLNEQFF
CDR3 DNA: TGTGCCACCAGTGATCCGACTAGCGGGAGACTATTGAATGAGCAGTTCTTC

V gene: TRBV6-5
clone size: -
D gene: -
J gene: TRBJ2-3
CDR3 protein: CASSSLGTSDGDTQYF
CDR3 DNA: TGTGCCAGCAGTTCCCTTGGGACCTCAGACGGGGATACGCAGTATTTT

V gene: TRBV12-3/TRBV12-4
clone size: many
D gene: TRBD2
J gene: TRBJ2-7
CDR3 protein: CASSLGLATYEQYF
CDR3 DNA: TGTGCCAGCAGTTTGGGACTAGCCACCTACGAGCAGTACTTC

V gene: TRBV11-2
clone size: -
D gene: -
J gene: TRBJ2-2
CDR3 protein: CASSRAAAGELFF
CDR3 DNA: TGTGCCAGCAGCCGGGCAGCGGCCGGGGAGCTGTTTTTT

V gene: TRBV20-1
clone size: few
D gene: TRBD2
J gene: TRBJ2-3
CDR3 protein: CSAYRVAGGTDTQYF
CDR3 DNA: TGCAGTGCTTACCGGGTGGCGGGAGGCACAGATACGCAGTATTTT

V gene: TRBV20-1
clone size: few
D gene: -
J gene: TRBJ1-4
CDR3 protein: CSALSEKLFF
CDR3 DNA: TGCAGTGCCCTGTCTGAAAAACTGTTTTTT

V gene: TRBV28
clone size: few
D gene: TRBD1
J gene: TRBJ2-1
CDR3 protein: CASSFVDRGNEQFF
CDR3 DNA: TGTGCCAGCAGTTTCGTGGACAGGGGTAATGAGCAGTTCTTC

V gene: TRBV5-1
clone size: -
D gene: TRBD2
J gene: TRBJ2-1
CDR3 protein: CASSLPVGGSGGIGEQFF
CDR3 DNA: TGCGCCAGCAGCCTCCCCGTAGGGGGGAGCGGGGGTATCGGTGAGCAGTTCTTC

V gene: TRBV27
clone size: few
D gene: TRBD2
J gene: TRBJ2-7
CDR3 protein: CASSPLPGLAASEQYF
CDR3 DNA: TGTGCCAGCAGTCCCCTCCCGGGACTAGCGGCCTCGGAGCAGTACTTC

V gene: TRBV28
clone size: few
D gene: -
J gene: TRBJ2-2
CDR3 protein: CASSETGTANTGELFF
CDR3 DNA: TGTGCCAGCTCTGAGACCGGGACGGCGAACACCGGGGAGCTGTTTTTT

V gene: TRBV29-1
clone size: -
D gene: -
J gene: TRBJ1-2
CDR3 protein: CSVEWSGGGGYTF
CDR3 DNA: TGCAGCGTTGAATGGTCCGGGGGCGGTGGCTACACCTTC

V gene: TRBV28
clone size: -
D gene: TRBD1
J gene: TRBJ2-1
CDR3 protein: CASSNPGQVEQFF
CDR3 DNA: TGTGCCAGCAGTAACCCGGGACAGGTAGAGCAGTTCTTC

V gene: TRBV3-1
clone size: once
D gene: -
J gene: TRBJ1-6
CDR3 protein: CASSPQGLPLHF
CDR3 DNA: TGTGCCAGCAGCCCACAGGGTCTACCCCTCCACTTT

V gene: TRBV5-1
clone size: -
D gene: -
J gene: TRBJ2-1
CDR3 protein: CASRMTGNEQFF
CDR3 DNA: TGCGCCAGCAGGATGACAGGTAATGAGCAGTTCTTC

V gene: TRBV9
clone size: few
D gene: -
J gene: TRBJ1-2
CDR3 protein: CASSVGLTGRNYGYTF
CDR3 DNA: TGTGCCAGCAGCGTAGGGCTGACAGGACGAAACTATGGCTACACCTTC

V gene: TRBV29-1
clone size: few
D gene: -
J gene: TRBJ1-4
CDR3 protein: CSGIGSGEKLFF
CDR3 DNA: TGCAGCGGGATCGGCTCTGGTGAAAAACTGTTTTTT

V gene: TRBV20-1
clone size: few
D gene: -
J gene: TRBJ2-3
CDR3 protein: CSARGPGVDTQYF
CDR3 DNA: TGCAGTGCCCGAGGGCCGGGTGTAGATACGCAGTATTTT

V gene: TRBV20-1
clone size: -
D gene: -
J gene: TRBJ2-1
CDR3 protein: CSARGPQGKVDEQFF
CDR3 DNA: TGCAGTGCTAGAGGCCCCCAGGGAAAGGTCGATGAGCAGTTCTTC

V gene: TRBV29-1
clone size: -
D gene: TRBD1
J gene: TRBJ2-7
CDR3 protein: CSVPGARQGGEQYF
CDR3 DNA: TGCAGCGTTCCCGGGGCCCGACAGGGGGGAGAGCAGTACTTC

V gene: TRBV4-1
clone size: few
D gene: -
J gene: TRBJ1-3
CDR3 protein: CASSQATLRNTIYF
CDR3 DNA: TGCGCCAGCAGCCAGGCGACTCTGAGAAACACCATATATTTT

V gene: TRBV20-1
clone size: -
D gene: TRBD1
J gene: TRBJ2-2
CDR3 protein: CSARYRGLGGELFF
CDR3 DNA: TGCAGTGCTAGATACAGGGGGCTTGGCGGGGAGCTGTTTTTT

V gene: TRBV29-1
clone size: -
D gene: -
J gene: TRBJ2-5
CDR3 protein: CSVAGFETQYF
CDR3 DNA: TGCAGCGTTGCGGGGTTCGAGACCCAGTACTTC

V gene: TRBV20-1
clone size: -
D gene: -
J gene: TRBJ2-1
CDR3 protein: CSASRESSYNEQFF
CDR3 DNA: TGCAGTGCTTCTCGGGAGAGCTCCTACAATGAGCAGTTCTTC

V gene: TRBV12-3/TRBV12-4
clone size: -
D gene: -
J gene: TRBJ1-5
CDR3 protein: CASSRDTLRNQPQHF
CDR3 DNA: TGTGCCAGCAGCCGGGACACCCTTAGGAATCAGCCCCAGCATTTT

V gene: TRBV28
clone size: few
D gene: TRBD1
J gene: TRBJ2-1
CDR3 protein: CASRQGAIHNEQFF
CDR3 DNA: TGTGCCAGCAGGCAGGGGGCCATACACAATGAGCAGTTCTTC

V gene: TRBV5-1
clone size: few
D gene: TRBD2
J gene: TRBJ2-1
CDR3 protein: CASSFPGGRGLANEQFF
CDR3 DNA: TGCGCCAGCAGCTTCCCAGGGGGAAGGGGACTAGCGAATGAGCAGTTCTTC

V gene: TRBV5-1
clone size: few
D gene: TRBD1
J gene: TRBJ2-3
CDR3 protein: CASSLAGTGITDTQYF
CDR3 DNA: TGCGCCAGCAGCTTGGCCGGGACAGGGATCACAGATACGCAGTATTTT

V gene: TRBV29-1
clone size: few
D gene: -
J gene: TRBJ2-1
CDR3 protein: CSVEVGGHEQFF
CDR3 DNA: TGCAGCGTTGAGGTGGGCGGGCATGAGCAGTTCTTC

V gene: TRBV15
clone size: -
D gene: TRBD1
J gene: TRBJ2-1
CDR3 protein: CATSRRGRGNEQFF
CDR3 DNA: TGTGCCACCAGCAGGAGGGGGCGAGGAAATGAGCAGTTCTTC

V gene: TRBV6-1
clone size: -
D gene: -
J gene: TRBJ2-3
CDR3 protein: CASWRRGTDTQYF
CDR3 DNA: TGTGCCAGCTGGCGGAGGGGCACAGATACGCAGTATTTT

V gene: TRBV12-3/TRBV12-4
clone size: -
D gene: -
J gene: TRBJ2-1
CDR3 protein: CASSFQGNLYNEQFF
CDR3 DNA: TGTGCCAGCAGTTTCCAGGGCAACCTATACAATGAGCAGTTCTTC

V gene: TRBV7-9
clone size: few
D gene: TRBD1
J gene: TRBJ2-7
CDR3 protein: CASRDRVYEQYF
CDR3 DNA: TGTGCCAGCAGGGACAGGGTTTACGAGCAGTACTTC

V gene: TRBV29-1
clone size: -
D gene: -
J gene: TRBJ1-1
CDR3 protein: CSVEGLMGNTEAFF
CDR3 DNA: TGCAGCGTTGAAGGCCTCATGGGGAACACTGAAGCTTTCTTT

V gene: TRBV5-6
clone size: few
D gene: -
J gene: TRBJ2-3
CDR3 protein: CASSLESGTDTQYF
CDR3 DNA: TGTGCCAGCAGCTTGGAGTCTGGGACGGATACGCAGTATTTT

V gene: TRBV30
clone size: -
D gene: TRBD2
J gene: TRBJ2-7
CDR3 protein: CAWSVLSGRSYEQYF
CDR3 DNA: TGTGCCTGGAGTGTACTGAGCGGGAGATCCTACGAGCAGTACTTC

V gene: TRBV10-3
clone size: few
D gene: TRBD1
J gene: TRBJ2-7
CDR3 protein: CAISESGQAVSYEQYF
CDR3 DNA: TGTGCCATCAGTGAGTCCGGACAGGCTGTCTCCTACGAGCAGTACTTC

V gene: TRBV5-1
clone size: -
D gene: TRBD1
J gene: TRBJ2-7
CDR3 protein: CASGPRDRVNEQYF
CDR3 DNA: TGCGCCAGCGGACCAAGGGACAGGGTCAACGAGCAGTACTTC

V gene: TRBV20-1
clone size: few
D gene: TRBD1
J gene: TRBJ1-5
CDR3 protein: CSASRDSDQPQHF
CDR3 DNA: TGCAGTGCTTCCCGGGACAGTGATCAGCCCCAGCATTTT